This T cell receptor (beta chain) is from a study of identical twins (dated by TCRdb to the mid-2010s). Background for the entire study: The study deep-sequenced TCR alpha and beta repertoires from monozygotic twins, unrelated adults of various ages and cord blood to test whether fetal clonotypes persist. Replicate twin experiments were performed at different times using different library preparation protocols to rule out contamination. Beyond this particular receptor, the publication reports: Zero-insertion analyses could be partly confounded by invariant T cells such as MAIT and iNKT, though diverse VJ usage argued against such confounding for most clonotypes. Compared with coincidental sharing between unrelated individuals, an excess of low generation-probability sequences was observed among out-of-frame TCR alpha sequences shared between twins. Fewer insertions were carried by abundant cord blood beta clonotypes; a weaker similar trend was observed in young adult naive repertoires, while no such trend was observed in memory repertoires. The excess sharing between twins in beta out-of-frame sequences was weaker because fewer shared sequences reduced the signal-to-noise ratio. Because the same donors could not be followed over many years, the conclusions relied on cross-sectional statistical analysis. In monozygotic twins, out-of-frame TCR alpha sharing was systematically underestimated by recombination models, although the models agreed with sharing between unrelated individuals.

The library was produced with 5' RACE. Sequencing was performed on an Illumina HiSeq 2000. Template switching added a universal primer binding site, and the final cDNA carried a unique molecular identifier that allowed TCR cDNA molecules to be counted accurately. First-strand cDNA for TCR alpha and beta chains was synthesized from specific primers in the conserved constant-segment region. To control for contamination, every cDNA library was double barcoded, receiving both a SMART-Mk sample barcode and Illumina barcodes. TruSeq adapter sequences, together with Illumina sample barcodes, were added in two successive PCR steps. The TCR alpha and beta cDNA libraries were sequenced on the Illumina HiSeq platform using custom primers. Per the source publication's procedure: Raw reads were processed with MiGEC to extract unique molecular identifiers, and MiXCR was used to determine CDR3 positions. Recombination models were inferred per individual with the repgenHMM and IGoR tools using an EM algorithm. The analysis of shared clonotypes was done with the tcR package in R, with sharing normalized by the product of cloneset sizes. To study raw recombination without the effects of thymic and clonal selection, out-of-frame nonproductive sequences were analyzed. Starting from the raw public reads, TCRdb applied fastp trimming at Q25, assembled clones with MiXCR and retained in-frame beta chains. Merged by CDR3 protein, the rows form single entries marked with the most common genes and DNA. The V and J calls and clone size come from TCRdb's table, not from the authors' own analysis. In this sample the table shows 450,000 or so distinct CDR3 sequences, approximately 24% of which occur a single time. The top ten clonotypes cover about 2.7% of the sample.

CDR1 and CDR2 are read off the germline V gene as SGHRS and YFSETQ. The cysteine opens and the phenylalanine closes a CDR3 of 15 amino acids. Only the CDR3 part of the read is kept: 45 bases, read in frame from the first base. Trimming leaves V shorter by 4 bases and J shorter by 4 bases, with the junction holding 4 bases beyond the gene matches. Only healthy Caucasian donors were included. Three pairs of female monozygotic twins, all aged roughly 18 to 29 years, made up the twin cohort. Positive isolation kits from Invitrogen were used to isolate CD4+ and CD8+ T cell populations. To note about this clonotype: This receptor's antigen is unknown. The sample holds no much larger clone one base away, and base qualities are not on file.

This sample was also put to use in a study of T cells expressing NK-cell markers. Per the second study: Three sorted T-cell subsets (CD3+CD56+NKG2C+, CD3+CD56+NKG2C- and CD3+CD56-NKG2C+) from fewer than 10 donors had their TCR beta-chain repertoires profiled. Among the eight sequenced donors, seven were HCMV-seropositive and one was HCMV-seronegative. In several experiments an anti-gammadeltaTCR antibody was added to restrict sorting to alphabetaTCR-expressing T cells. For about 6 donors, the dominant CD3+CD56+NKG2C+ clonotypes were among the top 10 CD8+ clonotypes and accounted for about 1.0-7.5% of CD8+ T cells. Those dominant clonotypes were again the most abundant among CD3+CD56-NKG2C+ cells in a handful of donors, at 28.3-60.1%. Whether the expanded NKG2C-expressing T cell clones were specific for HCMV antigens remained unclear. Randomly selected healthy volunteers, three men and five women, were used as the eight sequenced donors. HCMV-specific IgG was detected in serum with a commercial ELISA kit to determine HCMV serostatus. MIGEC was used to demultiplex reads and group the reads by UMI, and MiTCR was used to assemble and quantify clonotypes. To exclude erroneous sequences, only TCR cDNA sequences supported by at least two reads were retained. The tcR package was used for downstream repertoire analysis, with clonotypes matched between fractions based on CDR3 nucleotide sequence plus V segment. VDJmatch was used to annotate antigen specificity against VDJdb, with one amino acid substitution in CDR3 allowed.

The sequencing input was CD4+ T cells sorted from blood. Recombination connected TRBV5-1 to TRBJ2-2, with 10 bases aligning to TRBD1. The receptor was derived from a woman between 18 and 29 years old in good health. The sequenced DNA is TGCGCCAGCAGCCAAGGGACAGGGGTCACCGGGGAGCTGTTTTTT. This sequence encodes CASSQGTGVTGELFF. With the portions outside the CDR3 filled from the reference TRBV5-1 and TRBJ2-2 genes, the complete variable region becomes KAGVTQTPRYLIKTRGQQVTLSCSPISGHRSVSWYQQTPGQGLQFLFEYFSETQRNKGNFPGRFSGRQFSNSRSEMNVSTLELGDSALYLCASSQGTGVTGELFFGEGSRLTVL.